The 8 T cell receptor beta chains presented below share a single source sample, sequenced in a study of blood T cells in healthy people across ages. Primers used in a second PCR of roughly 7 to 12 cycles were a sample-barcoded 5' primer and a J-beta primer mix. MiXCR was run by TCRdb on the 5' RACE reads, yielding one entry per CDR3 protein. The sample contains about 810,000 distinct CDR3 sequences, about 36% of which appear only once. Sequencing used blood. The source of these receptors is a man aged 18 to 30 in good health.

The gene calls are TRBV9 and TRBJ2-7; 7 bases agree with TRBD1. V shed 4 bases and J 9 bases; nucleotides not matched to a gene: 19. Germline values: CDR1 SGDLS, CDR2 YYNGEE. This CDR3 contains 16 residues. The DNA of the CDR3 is TGTGCCAGCAGCCCGACAACAGGGGCCCAATACAATGGGCAGTACTTC. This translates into CASSPTTGAQYNGQYF.

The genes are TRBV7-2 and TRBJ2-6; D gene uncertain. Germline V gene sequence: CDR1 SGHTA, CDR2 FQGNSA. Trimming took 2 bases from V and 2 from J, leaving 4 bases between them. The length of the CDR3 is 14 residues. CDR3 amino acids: CASSLWTGANVLTF. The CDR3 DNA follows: TGTGCCAGCAGCTTATGGACTGGGGCCAACGTCCTGACTTTC.

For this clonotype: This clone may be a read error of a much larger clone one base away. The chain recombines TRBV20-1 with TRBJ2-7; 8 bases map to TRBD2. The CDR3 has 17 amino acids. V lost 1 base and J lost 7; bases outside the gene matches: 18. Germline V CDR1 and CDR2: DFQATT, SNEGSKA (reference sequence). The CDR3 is CSARGPGRGGKYNEQYF. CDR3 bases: TGCAGTGCTAGAGGTCCGGGTCGCGGGGGGAAATACAATGAGCAGTACTTC.

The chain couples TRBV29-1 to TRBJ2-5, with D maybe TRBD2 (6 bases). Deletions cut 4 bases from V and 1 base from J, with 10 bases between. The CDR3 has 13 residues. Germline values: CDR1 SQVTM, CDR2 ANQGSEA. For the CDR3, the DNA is TGCAGCGTTGCCTCGGGACTCCAAGAGACCCAGTACTTC. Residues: CSVASGLQETQYF.

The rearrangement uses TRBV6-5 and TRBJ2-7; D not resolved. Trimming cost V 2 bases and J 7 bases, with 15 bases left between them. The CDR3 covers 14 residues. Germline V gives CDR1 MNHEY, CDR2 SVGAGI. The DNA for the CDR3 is TGTGCCAGCAGTTACGGGCCACATTACAATGAGCAGTACTTC. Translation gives CASSYGPHYNEQYF.

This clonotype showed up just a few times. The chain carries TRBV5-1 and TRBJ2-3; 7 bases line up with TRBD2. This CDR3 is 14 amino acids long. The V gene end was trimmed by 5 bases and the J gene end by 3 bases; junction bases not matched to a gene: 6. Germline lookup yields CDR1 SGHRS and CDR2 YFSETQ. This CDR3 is CASSQERGTDTQYF. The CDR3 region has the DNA TGCGCCAGCAGTCAAGAGCGGGGAACAGATACGCAGTATTTT.

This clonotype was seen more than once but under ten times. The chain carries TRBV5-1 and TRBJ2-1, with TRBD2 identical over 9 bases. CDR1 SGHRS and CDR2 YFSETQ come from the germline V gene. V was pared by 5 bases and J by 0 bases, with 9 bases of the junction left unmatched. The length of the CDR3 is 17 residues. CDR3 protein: CASRDSGGRSSYNEQFF. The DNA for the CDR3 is TGCGCCAGCAGAGATAGCGGGGGCCGTAGCTCCTACAATGAGCAGTTCTTC. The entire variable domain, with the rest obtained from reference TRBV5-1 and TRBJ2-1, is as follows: KAGVTQTPRYLIKTRGQQVTLSCSPISGHRSVSWYQQTPGQGLQFLFEYFSETQRNKGNFPGRFSGRQFSNSRSEMNVSTLELGDSALYLCASRDSGGRSSYNEQFFGPGTRLTVL.

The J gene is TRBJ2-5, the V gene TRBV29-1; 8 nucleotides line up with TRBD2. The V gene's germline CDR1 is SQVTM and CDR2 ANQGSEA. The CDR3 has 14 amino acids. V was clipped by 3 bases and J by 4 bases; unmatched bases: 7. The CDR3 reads CSVDRTGGGETQYF. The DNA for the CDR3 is TGCAGCGTTGACCGAACGGGGGGGGGAGAGACCCAGTACTTC.